This T cell receptor (beta chain) was sequenced in a study of CD8+ T cells in alopecia areata. The V end lost 1 base, the J end lost 0 bases, and 7 bases lay between the germline ends. Germline CDR1 SGHDN, CDR2 FVKESK. The CDR3 totals 15 residues. RNA extraction was followed by reverse transcription into cDNA, which acted as the sequencing template. Method: immunoSEQ multiplex PCR; TCRdb's copy keeps in-frame clones and lacks some. The table includes roughly 100,000 clones, roughly 50% detected once. Material for sequencing was CD4+ T cells sorted from blood. The J gene is TRBJ2-1, the V gene TRBV14; D is unresolved. The receptor's source is a human donor in good health. CDR3 coding DNA: TGTGCCAGCAGCCAAGCCCCAGGCTCCTACAATGAGCAGTTCTTC. Translated, it gives CASSQAPGSYNEQFF.